The rows below give T cell receptor beta chains drawn from one sample of a study of technical replicates of blood from several donors. Sequenced by immunoSEQ multiplex PCR; TCRdb stores in-frame clones only, minus some. This table has tens of thousands of clones, 92% appearing once. The specimen sequenced was T cells isolated from PBMCs. Every receptor here comes from a human donor in good health. The CDR3 runs from the conserved cysteine through the conserved F or W. D genes are given only for firm matches. Only part of the rows carry a size: once, few, many, or a class if the clone is expanded.

>15|.|.|TRBJ2-2|TRBV11-2
TGTGCCAGCAGCCAAGGGACACTACACACCGGGGAGCTGTTTTTT
CASSQGTLHTGELFF
>14|.|few|TRBJ1-1|TRBV30
TGTGCCTGGAGTGCCGGGACTTCTAATACTGAAGCTTTCTTT
CAWSAGTSNTEAFF
>13|TRBD1|.|TRBJ2-7|TRBV2
TGTGCCAGCCAGACAGGGCCCGCCTACGAGCAGTACTTC
CASQTGPAYEQYF
>12|.|.|TRBJ2-7|TRBV19
TGTGCCAGTAGTATAGGTCGGGGGGAGCAGTACTTC
CASSIGRGEQYF
>19|.|.|TRBJ2-4|TRBV12-1
TGTGCCAGCAGCTCCAAGAGGACTAGACTCTACTACGCCAAAAACATTCAGTACTTC
CASSSKRTRLYYAKNIQYF
>15|TRBD2|.|TRBJ2-1|TRBV7-7
TGTGCCAGCAGCCGCGGGACTAGCGGATACAATGAGCAGTTCTTC
CASSRGTSGYNEQFF
>15|.|.|TRBJ1-4|TRBV7-2
TGTGCCAGCAGCTTAGCTGGGGGGTCTAATGAAAAACTGTTTTTT
CASSLAGGSNEKLFF
>15|.|.|TRBJ1-1|TRBV11-3
TGTGCCAGCAGCTTAGACAGGGCAATGAACACTGAAGCTTTCTTT
CASSLDRAMNTEAFF
>12|.|.|TRBJ2-1|TRBV29-1
TGCAGCGTTGAAGTCTCCGGGAATGAGCAGTTCTTC
CSVEVSGNEQFF
>15|TRBD1|.|TRBJ2-7|TRBV7-2
TGTGCCAGCAGCTTCGTCGGGACAGGGCCCGACGAGCAGTACTTC
CASSFVGTGPDEQYF
>11|TRBD1|.|TRBJ1-1|TRBV9
TGTGCCAGCTCGGGACAGGGTAAGGCTTTCTTT
CASSGQGKAFF
>14|TRBD1|.|TRBJ1-2|TRBV6-1
TGTGCCAGCAGTGAATCACAGGGGGCCGGTGGCTACACCTTC
CASSESQGAGGYTF
>13|.|once|TRBJ2-7|TRBV15
TGTGCCACCAGCAGAGATCGGTCCTACGAGCAGTACTTC
CATSRDRSYEQYF
>15|TRBD2|.|TRBJ2-5|TRBV5-4
TGTGCCAGCAGCTTACCTAGCGGGGGGGGAGAGACCCAGTACTTC
CASSLPSGGGETQYF
>15|TRBD1|.|TRBJ1-1|TRBV27
TGTGCCAGCAGTTTGGGACAGTCTCATTACACTGAAGCTTTCTTT
CASSLGQSHYTEAFF
>15|TRBD2|.|TRBJ2-1|TRBV5-1
TGCGCCAGCAGCTTGGGGGGGACTAGCGTAAATGAGCAGTTCTTC
CASSLGGTSVNEQFF
>11|.|once|TRBJ2-7|TRBV11-3
TGTGCCAGCAGCTCAATTTACGAGCAGTACTTC
CASSSIYEQYF
>15|TRBD2|.|TRBJ2-1|TRBV13
TGTGCCAGCAGCTTAGGAGGGCTAGCGGGGCATGAGCAGTTCTTC
CASSLGGLAGHEQFF
>13|TRBD2|.|TRBJ2-7|TRBV27
TGTGCCAGCAGATCAGCGGGATTAGCCGAGCAGTACTTC
CASRSAGLAEQYF
>16|TRBD2|.|TRBJ2-7|TRBV4-3
TGCGCCAGCAGCCAAGGCGGACTAGCGGAAGGCTACGAGCAGTACTTC
CASSQGGLAEGYEQYF
>16|TRBD2|.|TRBJ2-1|TRBV5-1
TGCGCCAGCAGCCCCCAGGCAGCGGGGAGTTACAATGAGCAGTTCTTC
CASSPQAAGSYNEQFF
>12|.|.|TRBJ2-7|TRBV29-1
TGCAGCGTTGAAATCTCCGGGAACGAGCAGTACTTC
CSVEISGNEQYF
>14|.|.|TRBJ1-4|TRBV19
TGTGCCAGTAGTATCCGTTCCACGGGAGAAAAACTGTTTTTT
CASSIRSTGEKLFF
>16|TRBD2|.|TRBJ2-1|TRBV7-2
TGTGCCAGCAGCTGGGGGACTAGCGGGTTTTACAATGAGCAGTTCTTC
CASSWGTSGFYNEQFF
>15|TRBD2|.|TRBJ2-1|TRBV6-5
TGTGCCAGCAGTCAATTAGCGGGAGGTCGCAATGAGCAGTTCTTC
CASSQLAGGRNEQFF
>16|.|.|TRBJ1-2|TRBV28
TGTGCCAGCAGTTTACCTAGGGACACCCCTAACTATGGCTACACCTTC
CASSLPRDTPNYGYTF
>14|.|.|TRBJ1-1|TRBV7-8
TGTGCCAGCAGCGTGTACAGGGCTACGCTTGAAGCTTTCTTT
CASSVYRATLEAFF
>17|.|.|TRBJ1-2|TRBV18
TGTGCCAGCTCACCAACCCTCCGGGAGGGAGCTAACTATGGCTACACCTTC
CASSPTLREGANYGYTF
>13|.|.|TRBJ1-1|TRBV29-1
TGCAGCGTTGAAGACTTCAGGGGCGCTGAAGCTTTCTTT
CSVEDFRGAEAFF
>15|TRBD1|once|TRBJ1-2|TRBV7-3
TGTGCCAGCAGCTTAGGGACAGGGATTGGCTATGGCTACACCTTC
CASSLGTGIGYGYTF
>11|.|.|TRBJ2-7|TRBV7-9
TGTGCCAGCTCCGCTGGCAACGAGCAGTACTTC
CASSAGNEQYF
>15|TRBD1|.|TRBJ1-5|TRBV19
TGTGCCAGTCTCTCAATACAGGGGGATAACCAGCCCCAGCATTTT
CASLSIQGDNQPQHF
>15|TRBD2|.|TRBJ2-1|TRBV6-5
TGTGCCAGCAGTTACCCTTCGGGGGGGAGTTATGAGCAGTTCTTC
CASSYPSGGSYEQFF
>16|.|.|TRBJ2-1|TRBV4-2
TGTGCCAGCAGCCAAGATACAGACACCCACTCAGATGAGCAGTTCTTC
CASSQDTDTHSDEQFF
>16|TRBD1|.|TRBJ2-1|TRBV5-4
TGTGCCAGCAGCCGAATGTCGACAGGGGAATGGCATGAGCAGTTCTTC
CASSRMSTGEWHEQFF
>13|.|.|TRBJ1-5|TRBV27
TGTGCCAGCAGTTGGGGGGGCGATCAGCCCCAGCATTTT
CASSWGGDQPQHF
>14|TRBD2|.|TRBJ2-1|TRBV9
TGTGCCAGCAGCGTGAGCGGGAGACCCAATGAGCAGTTCTTC
CASSVSGRPNEQFF
>15|.|.|TRBJ2-3|TRBV6-5
TGTGCCAGCAGTTATCTAGAGTCGGCCACAGATACGCAGTATTTT
CASSYLESATDTQYF
>15|.|.|TRBJ2-5|TRBV11-2
TGTGCCAGCAGCCAAGAGCTAGGGGGAGCGGAGACCCAGTACTTC
CASSQELGGAETQYF
>15|TRBD2|.|TRBJ2-1|TRBV6-5
TGTGCCAGCAGTTACGGGGGGGAGGGCGTAAATGAGCAGTTCTTC
CASSYGGEGVNEQFF
>15|.|.|TRBJ2-1|TRBV10-1
TGCGCCAGCAGTGGACAAAGATCCCTATACAATGAGCAGTTCTTC
CASSGQRSLYNEQFF